A single sample gave rise to the 5 T cell receptor beta chains below, sequenced in a study of CXCR3-negative and CXCR3-positive naive CD8 T cells. Study results and limitations: TRB CDR3 hydrophobicity was greater in CXCR3-positive naive cells than in CXCR3-negative naive cells.

Their recognized antigens are unknown. The TRB libraries of cDNA were built by UMI-labeled 5' RACE. TCRdb reanalyzed the 5' RACE reads, giving one entry per CDR3 protein sequence and no DNA. In total, the table holds roughly 93,000 distinct CDR3 sequences. The source material was naive CXCR3+ CD8+ T cells from blood. Specified subset: CD45RO-CCR7+CD27+CD95- naive CD8+ T cells expressing CXCR3 (TNR3+). The receptors were gathered from a human donor in good health. Some clones in this sample may be carry-over from other donors' samples.

This rearrangement joins TRBV7-9 to TRBJ1-6. Germline V CDR1 and CDR2: SEHNR, FQNEAQ (reference sequence). This CDR3 region has 14 residues. CDR3 region: CASSLAGIYSPLHF. Using reference TRBV7-9 and TRBJ1-6 for the parts outside the CDR3, the full variable domain is DTGVSQNPRHKITKRGQNVTFRCDPISEHNRLYWYRQTLGQGPEFLTYFQNEAQLEKSRLLSDRFSAERPKGSFSTLEIQRTEQGDSAMYLCASSLAGIYSPLHFGNGTRLTVT.

The rearrangement joins TRBV6-2 or TRBV6-3 to TRBJ2-1; TCRdb gives TRBD2 as the D gene, but with no DNA this cannot be confirmed. The CDR3 contains 19 residues. Germline assignment: CDR1 MNHEY and CDR2 SVGEGT. The chain's CDR3 is CASSYPAPPLAGGPDEQFF.

The CDR3 loop reads CASSGLAGPYEQYF. The V call is TRBV7-9, the J call TRBJ2-7; the TCRdb call, TRBD2, lacks DNA for checking. CDR1 is SEHNR, CDR2 FQNEAQ, per germline (reference sequence). The CDR3 is made up of 14 amino acids.

The CDR3 loop reads CSVEAWDSESGANVLTF. The J gene is TRBJ2-6, the V gene TRBV29-1; TCRdb outputs TRBD1, but without DNA this stays unchecked. The CDR3 has 17 residues. Per germline, CDR1 SQVTM and CDR2 ANQGSEA.

This chain joins TRBV10-1 and TRBJ1-5; the TCRdb call, TRBD1, lacks DNA for checking. The germline CDR1 and CDR2 sequences are WNHNN and SYGVQD (reference sequence). There are 16 residues in the CDR3. The CDR3 loop is CASSEPRQISSQPQHF.